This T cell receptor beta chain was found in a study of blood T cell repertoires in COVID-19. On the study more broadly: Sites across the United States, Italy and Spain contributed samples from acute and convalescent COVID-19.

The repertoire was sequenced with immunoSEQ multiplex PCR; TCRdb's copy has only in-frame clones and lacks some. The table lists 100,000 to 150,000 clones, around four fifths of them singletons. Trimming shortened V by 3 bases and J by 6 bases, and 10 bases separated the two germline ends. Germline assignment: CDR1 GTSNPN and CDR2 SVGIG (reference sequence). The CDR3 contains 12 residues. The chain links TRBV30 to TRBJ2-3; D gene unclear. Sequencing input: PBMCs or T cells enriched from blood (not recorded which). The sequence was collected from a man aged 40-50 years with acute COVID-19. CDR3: CAWSASRDTQYF. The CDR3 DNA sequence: TGTGCCTGGAGCGCCTCTAGGGATACGCAGTATTTT.